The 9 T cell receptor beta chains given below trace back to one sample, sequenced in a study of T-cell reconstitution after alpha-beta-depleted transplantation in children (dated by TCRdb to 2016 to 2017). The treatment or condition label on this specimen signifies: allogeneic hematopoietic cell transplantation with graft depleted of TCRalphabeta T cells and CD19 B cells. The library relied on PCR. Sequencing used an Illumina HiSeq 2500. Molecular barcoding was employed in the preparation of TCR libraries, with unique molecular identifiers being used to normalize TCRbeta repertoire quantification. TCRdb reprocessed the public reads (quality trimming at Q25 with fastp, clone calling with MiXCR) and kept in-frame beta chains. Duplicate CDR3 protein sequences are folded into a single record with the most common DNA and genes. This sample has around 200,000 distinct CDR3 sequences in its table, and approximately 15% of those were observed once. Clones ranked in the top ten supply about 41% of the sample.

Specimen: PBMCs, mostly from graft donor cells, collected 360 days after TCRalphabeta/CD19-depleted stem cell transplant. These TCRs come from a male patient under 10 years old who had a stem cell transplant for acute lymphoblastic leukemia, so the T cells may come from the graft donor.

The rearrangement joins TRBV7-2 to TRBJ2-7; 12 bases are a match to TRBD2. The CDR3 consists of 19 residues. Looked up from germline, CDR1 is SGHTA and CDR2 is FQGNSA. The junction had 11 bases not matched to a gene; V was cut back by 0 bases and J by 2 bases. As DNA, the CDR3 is TGTGCCAGCAGCTTAGCCCTTAGCGGTGGGACTAGCGGGCCCTACGAGCAGTACTTC. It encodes CASSLALSGGTSGPYEQYF.

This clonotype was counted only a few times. In DNA form, the CDR3 reads TGTGCCAGCAGGGAAACCCCTAGCTGGGAGACCCAGTACTTC. This codes for CASRETPSWETQYF. This chain uses TRBV6-2 or TRBV6-3 with TRBJ2-5; a weak D match, TRBD2 (5 bases). The CDR3 is made up of 14 amino acids. Trimming took 6 bases from V and 5 from J, leaving 16 bases between them. Germline CDR1 reads MNHEY; CDR2 reads SVGEGT.

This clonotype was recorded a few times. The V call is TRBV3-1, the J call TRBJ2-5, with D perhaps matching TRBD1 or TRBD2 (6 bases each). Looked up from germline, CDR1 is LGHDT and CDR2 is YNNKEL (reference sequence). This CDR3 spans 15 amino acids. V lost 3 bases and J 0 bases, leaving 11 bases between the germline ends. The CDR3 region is CASSQGGVHQETQYF. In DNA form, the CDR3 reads TGTGCCAGCAGCCAGGGGGGCGTCCACCAAGAGACCCAGTACTTC.

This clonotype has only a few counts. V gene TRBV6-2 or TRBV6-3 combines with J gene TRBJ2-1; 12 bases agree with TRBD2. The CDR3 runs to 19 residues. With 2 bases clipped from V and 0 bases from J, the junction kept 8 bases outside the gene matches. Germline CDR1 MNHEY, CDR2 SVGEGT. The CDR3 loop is CASSYLGLAGPPSYNEQFF. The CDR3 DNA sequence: TGTGCCAGCAGTTACCTAGGACTAGCGGGGCCCCCCTCCTACAATGAGCAGTTCTTC.

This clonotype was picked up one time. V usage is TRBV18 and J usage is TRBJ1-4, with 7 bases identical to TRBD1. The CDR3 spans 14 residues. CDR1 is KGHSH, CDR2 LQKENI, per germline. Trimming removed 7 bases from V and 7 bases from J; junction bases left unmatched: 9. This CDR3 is CASYADRLGEKLFF. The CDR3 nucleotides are TGTGCCAGCTACGCGGACAGGTTGGGTGAAAAACTGTTTTTT.

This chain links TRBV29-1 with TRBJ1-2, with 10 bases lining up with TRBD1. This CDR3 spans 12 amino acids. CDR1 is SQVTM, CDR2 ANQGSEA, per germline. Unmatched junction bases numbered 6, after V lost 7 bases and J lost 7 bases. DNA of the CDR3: TGCAGCGCTGGACAGGGGGAAAGTGGCTACACCTTC. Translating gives CSAGQGESGYTF. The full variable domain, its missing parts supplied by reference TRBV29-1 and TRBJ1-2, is SAVISQKPSRDICQRGTSLTIQCQVDSQVTMMFWYRQQPGQSLTLIATANQGSEATYESGFVIDKFPISRPNLTFSTLTVSNMSPEDSSIYLCSAGQGESGYTFGSGTRLTVV.

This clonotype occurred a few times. CDR3 in amino acids: CASINSGSFYNEQFF. In DNA form, the CDR3 reads TGTGCCAGCATCAATTCAGGGTCTTTCTACAATGAGCAGTTCTTC. The V gene is TRBV27, the J gene TRBJ2-1; D might be TRBD1 (5 bases). This CDR3 has 15 residues. V was clipped by 7 bases and J by 3 bases, with 16 bases between them. The V gene's germline CDR1 is MNHEY and CDR2 SMNVEV (reference sequence).

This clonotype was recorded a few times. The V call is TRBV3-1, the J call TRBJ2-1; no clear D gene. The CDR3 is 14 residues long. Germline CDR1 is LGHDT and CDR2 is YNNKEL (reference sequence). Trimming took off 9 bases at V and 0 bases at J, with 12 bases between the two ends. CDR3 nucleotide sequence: TGTGCCAGTACCATCGGGCGCTCCTACAATGAGCAGTTCTTC. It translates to CASTIGRSYNEQFF.

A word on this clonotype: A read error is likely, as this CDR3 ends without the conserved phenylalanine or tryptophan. The CDR3 DNA reads as TGTGCCAGCAGTTTCAAAACAGAAGCTTTCTGT. Translation: CASSFKTEAFC. This chain connects TRBV12-3 or TRBV12-4 to TRBJ1-1; D remains unclear. Trimming pared 3 bases from V and 8 bases from J, leaving 7 bases between. The CDR3 has 11 residues.